These 4 T cell receptor beta chains were all obtained from the same sample, sequenced in a study of blood T cells in healthy people across ages. A sample-barcoded 5' primer and a J-beta primer mix were used in a second PCR of roughly 6 to 11 cycles. TCRdb re-derived calls from the 5' RACE reads in MiXCR, one entry per CDR3 protein. The table lists about 500,000 distinct CDR3 sequences, about 24% of them singletons. This sample was also put to use in a study of T cells of mothers and their children.

Sequenced sample: blood. All receptors come from a boy aged 5-17 years in good health.

The CDR3 DNA reads TGTGCCAGCAGTTATGGCTCAGGGGGCCCCATCGGCTACACCTTC. Translated: CASSYGSGGPIGYTF. The chain has TRBV6-6 and TRBJ1-2, with 8 bases fitting TRBD1. The V gene end was trimmed by 3 bases and the J gene end by 8 bases; junction bases not matched to a gene: 11. The germline gives CDR1 MNHNY, CDR2 SVGAGI (reference sequence). The CDR3 covers 15 residues.

The count of this clonotype is one. This chain uses TRBV29-1 with TRBJ2-3, with D perhaps given as TRBD1 or TRBD2 (5 bases each). CDR3 length: 13 residues. Trimming cost V 4 bases and J 0 bases, with 8 bases left between them. Per germline, CDR1 SQVTM and CDR2 ANQGSEA. The CDR3 here is CSVAGASTDTQYF. DNA for the CDR3: TGCAGCGTTGCCGGGGCCAGCACAGATACGCAGTATTTT.

The rearrangement joins TRBV11-2 to TRBJ2-1, with 7 bases lining up with TRBD1. The junction had 11 bases not matched to a gene; V was cut back by 6 bases and J by 6 bases. The CDR3 extends over 15 amino acids. Germline V gives CDR1 SGHAT, CDR2 FQNNGV. The CDR3 here is CASRRPGQRANEQFF. The CDR3 DNA reads as TGTGCCAGCAGAAGACCGGGACAGAGGGCCAATGAGCAGTTCTTC.

V is TRBV12-3 or TRBV12-4 and J is TRBJ1-2, with TRBD1 identical over 8 bases. The V segment lost 6 bases and the J segment 4 bases; nucleotides outside the gene matches: 4. The CDR3 extends over 13 amino acids. For the CDR3, the DNA is TGTGCCAGCAGGCCGGGACAGGTCTATGGCTACACCTTC. Translating it yields CASRPGQVYGYTF.